This T cell receptor (beta chain) was sequenced for a study of shared clonotypes between healthy human individuals. Study results and limitations: Limitation of the genetic and exposure-history diversity represented came from the few donors.

TCRdb's table, derived via immunoSEQ multiplex PCR, lists solely in-frame clones and lacks some. The sample carries millions of clones, 85% to 95% recorded once. The V end was cut by 3 bases, the J end by 0 bases, with 17 bases between. This CDR3 is built from 18 residues. Germline-derived CDR1 and CDR2 are LNHDA and SQIVND (reference sequence). Turning to this clone: Its antigen remains unidentified.

This clonotype originated in a man aged 18 to 29 in good health. Some clones in this sample may be carry-over from other donors' samples. The V call is TRBV19, the J call TRBJ1-4; TRBD1 might be the D (5 bases). The sequencing sample was made of naive CD4+ T cells from PBMCs. Subset meaning: CD45RA+ positively selected. CDR3 in amino acids: CASSIEGKSGATNEKLFF. CDR3 coding DNA: TGTGCCAGTAGTATTGAGGGGAAGTCGGGAGCAACTAATGAAAAACTGTTTTTT.